This record looks at one TCR beta chain sequence and its context. From germline, CDR1 is LNHDA and CDR2 SQIVND (reference sequence). Trimming removed 3 bases at V and 7 bases at J, with 15 bases between. The CDR3 contains 15 residues. This entry comes from a study of OX40 agonist ivuxolimab in advanced cancers. Here immunoSEQ multiplex PCR was the method, and the copy in TCRdb shows in-frame clones only, minus some. The sample holds 55,000 to 75,000 clones, 91% seen once. This receptor was obtained from an adult with an advanced solid tumor such as melanoma, head and neck, liver or kidney cancer. The specimen was CD4+ or CD8+ T cells sorted from blood, collected in a trial of the OX40 agonist ivuxolimab. The chain combines TRBV19 with TRBJ2-2; D ambiguous. The CDR3 loop is CASSIRIGWGGELFF. CDR3 sequence (DNA): TGTGCCAGTAGTATTAGGATTGGATGGGGCGGGGAGCTGTTTTTT.